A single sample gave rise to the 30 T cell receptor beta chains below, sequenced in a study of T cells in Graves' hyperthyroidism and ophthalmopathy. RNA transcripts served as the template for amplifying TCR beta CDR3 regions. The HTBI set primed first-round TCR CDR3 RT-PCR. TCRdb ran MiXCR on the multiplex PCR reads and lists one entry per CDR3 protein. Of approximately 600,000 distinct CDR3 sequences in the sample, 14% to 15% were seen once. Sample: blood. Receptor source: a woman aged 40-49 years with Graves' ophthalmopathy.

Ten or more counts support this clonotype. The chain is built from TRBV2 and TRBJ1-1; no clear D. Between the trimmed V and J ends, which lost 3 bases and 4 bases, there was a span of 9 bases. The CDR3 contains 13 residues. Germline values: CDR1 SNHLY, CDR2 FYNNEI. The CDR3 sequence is CASSDWVSTEAFF. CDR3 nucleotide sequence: TGTGCCAGCAGTGACTGGGTGAGCACTGAAGCTTTCTTT.

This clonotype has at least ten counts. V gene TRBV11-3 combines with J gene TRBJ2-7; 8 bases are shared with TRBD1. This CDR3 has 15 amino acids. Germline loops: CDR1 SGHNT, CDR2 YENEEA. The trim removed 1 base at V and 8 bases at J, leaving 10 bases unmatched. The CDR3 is CASSLVGRQGIQQYF. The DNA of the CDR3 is TGTGCCAGCAGCTTAGTTGGGCGACAGGGGATTCAGCAGTACTTC.

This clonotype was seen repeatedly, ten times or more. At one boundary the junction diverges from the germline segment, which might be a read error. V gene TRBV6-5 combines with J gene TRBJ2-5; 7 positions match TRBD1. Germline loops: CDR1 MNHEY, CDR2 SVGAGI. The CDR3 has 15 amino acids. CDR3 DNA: TGTGCCAGCAGGCGTGGGGACAGCCAACAAGAGGCCCAGTACTTC. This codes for CASRRGDSQQEAQYF.

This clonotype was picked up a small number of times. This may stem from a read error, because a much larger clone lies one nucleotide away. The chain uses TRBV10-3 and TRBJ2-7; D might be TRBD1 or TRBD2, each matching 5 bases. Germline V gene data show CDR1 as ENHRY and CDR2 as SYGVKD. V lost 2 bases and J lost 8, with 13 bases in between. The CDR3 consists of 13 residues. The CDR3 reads CAISELGTNKQYF. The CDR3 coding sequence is TGTGCCATCAGTGAGCTAGGGACCAACAAGCAGTACTTC.

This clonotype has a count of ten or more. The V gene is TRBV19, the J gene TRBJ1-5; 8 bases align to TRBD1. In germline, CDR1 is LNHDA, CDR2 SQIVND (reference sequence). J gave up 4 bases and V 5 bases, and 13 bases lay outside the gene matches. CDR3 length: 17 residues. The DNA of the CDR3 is TGTGCCAGTAGTTCATTTCAGGGGGCGTGGGGGAATCAGCCCCAGCATTTT. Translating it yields CASSSFQGAWGNQPQHF.

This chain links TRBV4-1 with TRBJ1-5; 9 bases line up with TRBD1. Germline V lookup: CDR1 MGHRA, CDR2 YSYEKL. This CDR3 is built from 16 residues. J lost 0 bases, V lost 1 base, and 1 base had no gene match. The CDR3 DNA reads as TGCGCCAGCAGCCAAGGGACAGGGGCTAGCAATCAGCCCCAGCATTTT. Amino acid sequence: CASSQGTGASNQPQHF.

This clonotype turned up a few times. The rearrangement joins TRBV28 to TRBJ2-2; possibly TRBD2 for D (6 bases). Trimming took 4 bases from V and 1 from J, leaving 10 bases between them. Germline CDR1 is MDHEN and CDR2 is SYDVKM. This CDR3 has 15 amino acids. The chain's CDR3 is CASSSPGENTGELFF. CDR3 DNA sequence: TGTGCCAGCAGTTCCCCGGGGGAGAACACCGGGGAGCTGTTTTTT. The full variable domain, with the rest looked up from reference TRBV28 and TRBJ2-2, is DVKVTQSSRYLVKRTGEKVFLECVQDMDHENMFWYRQDPGLGLRLIYFSYDVKMKEKGDIPEGYSVSREKKERFSLILESASTNQTSMYLCASSSPGENTGELFFGEGSRLTVL.

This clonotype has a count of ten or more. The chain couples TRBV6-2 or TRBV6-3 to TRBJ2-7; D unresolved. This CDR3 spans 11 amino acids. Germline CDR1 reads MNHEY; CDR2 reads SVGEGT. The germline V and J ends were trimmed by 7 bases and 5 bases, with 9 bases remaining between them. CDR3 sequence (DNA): TGTGCCAGCAAGAGGCTTGACGAGCAGTACTTC. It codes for CASKRLDEQYF.

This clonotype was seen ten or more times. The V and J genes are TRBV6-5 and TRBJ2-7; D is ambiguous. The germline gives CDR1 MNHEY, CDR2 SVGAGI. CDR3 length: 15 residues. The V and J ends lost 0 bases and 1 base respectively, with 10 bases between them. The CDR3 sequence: CASSYSIVSSYEQYF. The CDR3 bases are TGTGCCAGCAGTTACTCGATCGTGTCGTCCTACGAGCAGTACTTC.

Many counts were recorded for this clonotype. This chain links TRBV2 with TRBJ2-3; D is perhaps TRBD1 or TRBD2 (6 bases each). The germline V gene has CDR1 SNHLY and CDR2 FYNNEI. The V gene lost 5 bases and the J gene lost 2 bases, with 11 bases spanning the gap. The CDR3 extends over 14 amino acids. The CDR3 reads CASSWGAVTDTQYF. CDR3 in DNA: TGTGCCAGCAGTTGGGGGGCGGTCACAGATACGCAGTATTTT.

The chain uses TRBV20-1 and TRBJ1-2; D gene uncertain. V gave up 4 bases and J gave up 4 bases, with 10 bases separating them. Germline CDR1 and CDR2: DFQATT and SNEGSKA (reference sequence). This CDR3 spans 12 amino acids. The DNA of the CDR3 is TGCAGTGCTAAGCCAACCACCTATGGCTACACCTTC. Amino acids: CSAKPTTYGYTF.

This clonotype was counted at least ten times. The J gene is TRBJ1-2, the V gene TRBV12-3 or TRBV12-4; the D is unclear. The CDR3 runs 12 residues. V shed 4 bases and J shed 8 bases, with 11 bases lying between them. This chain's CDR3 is CASSSDVSGYTF. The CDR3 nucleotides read TGTGCCAGCAGTTCGGACGTGTCCGGCTACACCTTC.

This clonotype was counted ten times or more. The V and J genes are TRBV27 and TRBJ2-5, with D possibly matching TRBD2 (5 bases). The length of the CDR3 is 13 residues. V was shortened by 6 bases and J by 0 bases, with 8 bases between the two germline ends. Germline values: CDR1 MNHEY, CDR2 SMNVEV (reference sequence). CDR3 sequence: CASSPADQETQYF. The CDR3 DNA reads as TGTGCCAGCAGCCCAGCGGACCAAGAGACCCAGTACTTC.

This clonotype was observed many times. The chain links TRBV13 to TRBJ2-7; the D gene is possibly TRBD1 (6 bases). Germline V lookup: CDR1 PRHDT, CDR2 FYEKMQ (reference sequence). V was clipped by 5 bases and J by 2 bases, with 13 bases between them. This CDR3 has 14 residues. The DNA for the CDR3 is TGTGCCAGCAGCGGCTACAGGGAAACCTACGAGCAGTACTTC. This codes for CASSGYRETYEQYF. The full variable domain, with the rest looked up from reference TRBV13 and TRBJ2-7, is AAGVIQSPRHLIKEKRETATLKCYPIPRHDTVYWYQQGPGQDPQFLISFYEKMQSDKGSIPDRFSAQQFSDYHSELNMSSLELGDSALYFCASSGYRETYEQYFGPGTRLTVT.

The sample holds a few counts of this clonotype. CDR3 amino acids: CASSEDRTGAPDTGELFF. The CDR3 DNA is TGTGCCAGCAGTGAAGATCGGACAGGGGCTCCGGACACCGGGGAGCTGTTTTTT. The gene calls are TRBV25-1 and TRBJ2-2; 9 nucleotides align to TRBD1. The junction had 10 bases not matched to a gene; V was cut back by 2 bases and J by 3 bases. Germline V lookup: CDR1 MGHDK, CDR2 SYGVNS. The CDR3 has 18 residues.

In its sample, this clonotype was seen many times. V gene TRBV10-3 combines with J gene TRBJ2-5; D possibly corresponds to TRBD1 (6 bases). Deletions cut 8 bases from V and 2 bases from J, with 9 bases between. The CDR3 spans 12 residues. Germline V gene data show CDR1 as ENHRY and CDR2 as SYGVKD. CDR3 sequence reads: CAIGTQQETQYF. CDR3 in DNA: TGTGCCATCGGGACACAACAAGAGACCCAGTACTTC.

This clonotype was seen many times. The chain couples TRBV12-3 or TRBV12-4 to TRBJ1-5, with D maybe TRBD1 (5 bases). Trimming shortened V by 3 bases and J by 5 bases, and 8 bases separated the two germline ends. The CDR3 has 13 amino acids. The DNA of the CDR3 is TGTGCCAGCAGTTTTCAGGGAGATCAGCCCCAGCATTTT. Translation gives CASSFQGDQPQHF.

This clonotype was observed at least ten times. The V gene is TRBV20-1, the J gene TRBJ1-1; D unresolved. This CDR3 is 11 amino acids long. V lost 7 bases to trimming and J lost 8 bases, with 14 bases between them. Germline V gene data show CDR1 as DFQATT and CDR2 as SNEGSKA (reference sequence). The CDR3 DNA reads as TGCAGTGTCGGAAGGCGGGCCGAAGCTTTCTTT. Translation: CSVGRRAEAFF.

The CDR3 protein is CASSLLTSEPYF. Here the CDR3 DNA reads TGTGCCAGCAGTTTACTTACTAGCGAACCGTACTTC. This chain joins TRBV28 and TRBJ2-7, with 7 bases identical to TRBD2. V was pared by 2 bases and J by 12 bases, with 7 bases of the junction left unmatched. This CDR3 has 12 residues. Germline CDR1 is MDHEN and CDR2 is SYDVKM.

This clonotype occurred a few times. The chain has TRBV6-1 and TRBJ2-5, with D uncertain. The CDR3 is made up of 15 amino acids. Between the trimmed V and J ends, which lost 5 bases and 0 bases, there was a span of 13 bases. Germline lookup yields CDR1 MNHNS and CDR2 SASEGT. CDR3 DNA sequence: TGTGCCAGCAGTCCCTCAGGTGGGGACCAAGAGACCCAGTACTTC. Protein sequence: CASSPSGGDQETQYF.

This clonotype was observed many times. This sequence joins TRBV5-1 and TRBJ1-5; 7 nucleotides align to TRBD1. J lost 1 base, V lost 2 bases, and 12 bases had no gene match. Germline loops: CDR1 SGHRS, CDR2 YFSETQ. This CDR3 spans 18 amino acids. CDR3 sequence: CASSLRTGEATSNQPQHF. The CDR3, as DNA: TGCGCCAGCAGCTTACGAACAGGGGAGGCGACGAGCAATCAGCCCCAGCATTTT. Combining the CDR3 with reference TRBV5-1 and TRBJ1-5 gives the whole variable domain KAGVTQTPRYLIKTRGQQVTLSCSPISGHRSVSWYQQTPGQGLQFLFEYFSETQRNKGNFPGRFSGRQFSNSRSEMNVSTLELGDSALYLCASSLRTGEATSNQPQHFGDGTRLSIL.

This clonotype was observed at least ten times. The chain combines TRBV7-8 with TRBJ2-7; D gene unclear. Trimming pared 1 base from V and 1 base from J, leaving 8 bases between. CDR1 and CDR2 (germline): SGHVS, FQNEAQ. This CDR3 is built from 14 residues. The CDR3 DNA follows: TGTGCCAGCAGCTTAGACCCGAATTCCTACGAGCAGTACTTC. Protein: CASSLDPNSYEQYF.

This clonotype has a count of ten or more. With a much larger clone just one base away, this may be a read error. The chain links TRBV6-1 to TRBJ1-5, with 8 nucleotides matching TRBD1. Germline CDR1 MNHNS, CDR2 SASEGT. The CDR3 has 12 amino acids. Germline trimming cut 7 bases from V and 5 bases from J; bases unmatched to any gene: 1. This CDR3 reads CASKQGDQPQHF. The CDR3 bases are TGTGCCAGCAAACAGGGGGATCAGCCCCAGCATTTT.

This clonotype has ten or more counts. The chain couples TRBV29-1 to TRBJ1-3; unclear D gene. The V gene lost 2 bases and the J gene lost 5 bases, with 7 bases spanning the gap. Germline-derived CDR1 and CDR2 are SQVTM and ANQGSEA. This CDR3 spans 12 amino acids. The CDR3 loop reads CSVEPDRNTIYF. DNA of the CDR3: TGCAGCGTTGAACCCGATCGAAACACCATATATTTT.

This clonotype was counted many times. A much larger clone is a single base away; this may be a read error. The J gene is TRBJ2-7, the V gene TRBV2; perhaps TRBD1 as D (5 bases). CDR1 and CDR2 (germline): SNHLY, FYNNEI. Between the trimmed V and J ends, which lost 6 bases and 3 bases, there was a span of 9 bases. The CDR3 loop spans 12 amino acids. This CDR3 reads CASRDNNYEQYF. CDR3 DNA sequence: TGTGCCAGCAGGGACAACAACTACGAGCAGTACTTC.

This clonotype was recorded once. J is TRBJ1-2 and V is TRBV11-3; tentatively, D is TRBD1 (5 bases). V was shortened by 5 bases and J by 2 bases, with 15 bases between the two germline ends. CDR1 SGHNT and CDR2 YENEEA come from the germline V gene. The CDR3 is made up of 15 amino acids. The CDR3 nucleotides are TGTGCCAGCAGCCCGGGGGTGCAGGGCAACTATGGCTACACCTTC. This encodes CASSPGVQGNYGYTF.

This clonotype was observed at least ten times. CDR3 coding DNA: TGTGCTAGTGGTTTCGGTAGCAATCAGCCCCAGCATTTT. Translating gives CASGFGSNQPQHF. This sequence joins TRBV12-5 and TRBJ1-5, with no clear D. Germline loops: CDR1 LGHNT, CDR2 FRNRAP. Trimming stripped 3 bases from V and 0 bases from J, with 3 bases between. The CDR3 runs to 13 residues.

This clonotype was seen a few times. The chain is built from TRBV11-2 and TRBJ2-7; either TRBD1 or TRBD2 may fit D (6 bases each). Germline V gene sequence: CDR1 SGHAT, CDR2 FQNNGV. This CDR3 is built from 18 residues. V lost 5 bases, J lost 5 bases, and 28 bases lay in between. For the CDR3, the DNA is TGTGCCAGCAGCCCAGATGGGGGGCTTTGGGCAGGGGTAAACGAGCAGTACTTC. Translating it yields CASSPDGGLWAGVNEQYF.

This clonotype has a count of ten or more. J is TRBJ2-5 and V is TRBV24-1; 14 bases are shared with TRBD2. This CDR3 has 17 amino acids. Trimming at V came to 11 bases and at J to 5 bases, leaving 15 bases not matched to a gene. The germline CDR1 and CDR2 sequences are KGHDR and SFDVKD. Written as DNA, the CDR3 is TGTGCCATCGGCCGACTAGCGGGAGGGCCGGGCCAGGAGACCCAGTACTTC. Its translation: CAIGRLAGGPGQETQYF.

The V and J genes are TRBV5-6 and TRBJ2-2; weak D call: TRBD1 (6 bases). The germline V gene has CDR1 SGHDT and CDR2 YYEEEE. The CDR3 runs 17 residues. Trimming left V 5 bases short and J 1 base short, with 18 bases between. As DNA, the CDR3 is TGTGCCAGCAGACGGTTTCAGGGGCAGATGAACACCGGGGAGCTGTTTTTT. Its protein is CASRRFQGQMNTGELFF.